What follows are 2 T cell receptor beta chains derived from one specimen sequenced in a study of cytomegalovirus exposure and HLA in healthy donors. The primer mix had 60 Vbeta and 13 Jbeta primers. Only in-frame clones appear in the TCRdb table, and some are missing; sequencing was by immunoSEQ multiplex PCR. There are some 65,000 clones in the sample; 60% to 80% occur only once, and 2.5% to 3% lies in the top ten. The sequenced sample was PBMCs. These receptors were taken from a man aged 30 to 45 in good health and CMV-seronegative.

This clone was observed a handful of times. The CDR3 protein is CASSFEIGASPLHF. The CDR3 bases are TGTGCCAGCAGCTTCGAAATAGGGGCTTCACCCCTCCACTTT. The V gene is TRBV11-1, the J gene TRBJ1-6, with TRBD1 as a possible D gene (5 bases). Germline V gives CDR1 SGHAT, CDR2 FQDESV (reference sequence). The CDR3 is 14 amino acids. V was clipped by 3 bases and J by 9 bases, with 12 bases between them.

This clone has a handful of counts. The V call is TRBV6-5, the J call TRBJ2-2; D gene unclear. This CDR3 contains 15 residues. Germline V gene data show CDR1 as MNHEY and CDR2 as SVGAGI. The V gene lost 2 bases and the J gene lost 1 base, with 8 bases spanning the gap. CDR3 nucleotides: TGTGCCAGCAGTTACACGACTGTGAACACCGGGGAGCTGTTTTTT. Protein sequence: CASSYTTVNTGELFF.